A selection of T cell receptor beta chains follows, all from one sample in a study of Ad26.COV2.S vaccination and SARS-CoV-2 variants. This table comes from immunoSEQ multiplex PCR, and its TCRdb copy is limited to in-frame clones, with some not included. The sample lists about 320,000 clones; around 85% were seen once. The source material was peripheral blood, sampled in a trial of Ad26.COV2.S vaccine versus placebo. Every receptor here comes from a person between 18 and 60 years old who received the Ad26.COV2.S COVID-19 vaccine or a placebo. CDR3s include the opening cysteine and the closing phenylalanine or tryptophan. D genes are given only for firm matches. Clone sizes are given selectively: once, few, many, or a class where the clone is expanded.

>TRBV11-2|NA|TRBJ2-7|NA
TGTGCCAGCAGCCTTCGGGACTCACCCTACGAGCAGTACTTC
CASSLRDSPYEQYF
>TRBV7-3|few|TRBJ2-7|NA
TGTGCCAGCAGCTTGGCCACAGGACCCTACGAGCAGTACTTC
CASSLATGPYEQYF
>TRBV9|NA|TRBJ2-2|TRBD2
TGTGCCAGCACCCAACCATCCGGGCTAGCGGGGACCGGGGAGCTGTTTTTT
CASTQPSGLAGTGELFF
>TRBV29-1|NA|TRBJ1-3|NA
TGCAGCGTTGGAAGGACGGTATACTCTGGAAACACCATATATTTT
CSVGRTVYSGNTIYF
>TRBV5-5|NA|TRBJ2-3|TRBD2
TGTGCCAGCAGTCTGGGGTCTAGCGGGGTCACAGATACGCAGTATTTT
CASSLGSSGVTDTQYF
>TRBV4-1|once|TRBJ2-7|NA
TGCGCCAGCAGCCAGAGGGTAGACCGGAGGGAGCAGTACTTC
CASSQRVDRREQYF
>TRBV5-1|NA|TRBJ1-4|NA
TGCGCCAGCACCCGGGGGGGGAATGAAAAACTGTTTTTT
CASTRGGNEKLFF
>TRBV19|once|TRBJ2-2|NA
TGTGCCAGTAGTATAGATCCCCACAGGGACAGGGAGCTGTTTTTT
CASSIDPHRDRELFF
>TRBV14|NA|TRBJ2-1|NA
TGTGCCAGCAGCCAAGGAAGCAACAATGAGCAGTTCTTC
CASSQGSNNEQFF
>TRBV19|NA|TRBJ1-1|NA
TGTGCCAGTAGTATAATCGGGAGACTGGACACTGAAGCTTTCTTT
CASSIIGRLDTEAFF
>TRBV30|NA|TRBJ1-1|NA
TGTGCCTGGAGTGTTGGGGGGCTCCCCACTGAAGCTTTCTTT
CAWSVGGLPTEAFF
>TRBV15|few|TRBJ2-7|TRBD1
TGTGCCACCAGCAGAGAGACAGGGCCTTACGAGCAGTACTTC
CATSRETGPYEQYF
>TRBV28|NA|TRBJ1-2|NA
TGTGCCAGCAGGTTCCCTACAGGTAGTGTCTATGGCTACACCTTC
CASRFPTGSVYGYTF
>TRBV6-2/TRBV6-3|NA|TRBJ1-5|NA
TGTGCCAGCAGTTACGGGCTGGGGCAGAGTAACAATCAGCCCCAGCATTTT
CASSYGLGQSNNQPQHF
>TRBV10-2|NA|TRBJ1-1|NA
TGCGCCAGCAGTGAGCGTGTAGGACGGATGAACACTGAAGCTTTCTTT
CASSERVGRMNTEAFF
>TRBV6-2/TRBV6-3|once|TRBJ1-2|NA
TGTGCCAGCAGCCAGACATCAAACTATGGCTACACCTTC
CASSQTSNYGYTF
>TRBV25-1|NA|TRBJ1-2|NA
TGTGCCAGCAGTGAATCTGGGACTTACGGCTACACCTTC
CASSESGTYGYTF
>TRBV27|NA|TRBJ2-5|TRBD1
TGTGCCAGCAGTTTATTAAGCTCAGGGGGTTTAGGGGAGACCCAGTACTTC
CASSLLSSGGLGETQYF
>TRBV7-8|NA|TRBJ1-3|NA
TGTGCCAGCAGCCTACAGAGCTCTGGAAACACCATATATTTT
CASSLQSSGNTIYF
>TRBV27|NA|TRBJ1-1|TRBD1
TGTGCCAGCAGCCACCAGCGACAGGGAGGGGCGACTGAAGCTTTCTTT
CASSHQRQGGATEAFF
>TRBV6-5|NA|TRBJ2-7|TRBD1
TGTGCCAGCAGCCGGGGACAGGGGGCGTCTTTCGAGCAGTACTTC
CASSRGQGASFEQYF
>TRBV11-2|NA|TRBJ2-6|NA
TGTGCCAGCAGCTTTGAAGGAGCTGGGGCCAACGTCCTGACTTTC
CASSFEGAGANVLTF
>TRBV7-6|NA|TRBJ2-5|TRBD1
TGTGCCAGCAGCTTACGGGACAGGGCATTTGAGACCCAGTACTTC
CASSLRDRAFETQYF
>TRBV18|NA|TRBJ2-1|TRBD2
TGTGCCAGCTCACCCTCTGGCGGGGGTCACAATGAGCAGTTCTTC
CASSPSGGGHNEQFF
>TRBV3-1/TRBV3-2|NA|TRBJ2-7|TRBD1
TGTGCCAGCAGTCCGACAGGGGTTGAGCAGTACTTC
CASSPTGVEQYF
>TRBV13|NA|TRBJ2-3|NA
TGTGCCAGCAGTCCGGACGGAGATACGCAGTATTTT
CASSPDGDTQYF
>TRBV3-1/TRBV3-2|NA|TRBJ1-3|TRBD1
TGTGCCAGCAGCCAAGGGGGACAGGGAATCGGAAACACCATATATTTT
CASSQGGQGIGNTIYF
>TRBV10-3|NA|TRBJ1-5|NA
TGTGCCATCAGTGAAGAAGTTTACAGCAATCAGCCCCAGCATTTT
CAISEEVYSNQPQHF
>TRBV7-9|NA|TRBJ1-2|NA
TGTGCCAGCAGCTCGTCGGGCGGTAACTATGGCTACACCTTC
CASSSSGGNYGYTF
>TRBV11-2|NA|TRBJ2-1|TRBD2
TGTGCCAGCAGCTTAGATTCCGGGACTAGCTCCTACAATGAGCAGTTCTTC
CASSLDSGTSSYNEQFF
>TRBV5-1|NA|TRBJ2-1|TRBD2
TGCGCCAGCAGCTTGGAGGGAGGGGATAGGCTTTACAATGAGCAGTTCTTC
CASSLEGGDRLYNEQFF
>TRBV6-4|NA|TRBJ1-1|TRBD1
TGTGCCAGCAGTGATGGGACAGGAGAAGCTTTCTTT
CASSDGTGEAFF
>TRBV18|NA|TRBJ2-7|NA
TGTGCCAGCTCACCACCGGGCTGGGTTCTTTCCTACGAGCAGTACTTC
CASSPPGWVLSYEQYF
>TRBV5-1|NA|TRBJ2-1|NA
TGCGCCAGCAGCTTCCGAGCGGAGTACAATGAGCAGTTCTTC
CASSFRAEYNEQFF
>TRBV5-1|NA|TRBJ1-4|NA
TGCGCCAGCAGCCCAGGACAGCTCTTTAATGAAAAACTGTTTTTT
CASSPGQLFNEKLFF
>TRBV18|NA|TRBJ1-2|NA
TGTGCCAGCTCACCTTCGGAAAACTATGGCTACACCTTC
CASSPSENYGYTF
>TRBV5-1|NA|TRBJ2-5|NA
TGCGCCAGCAGTCCCGGGACAAGGGAAGGGGCCCAGTACTTC
CASSPGTREGAQYF
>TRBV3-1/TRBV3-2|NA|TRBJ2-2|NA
TGTGCCAGCAGCCACAGGGGGGAGCTGTTTTTT
CASSHRGELFF
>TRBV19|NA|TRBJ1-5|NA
TGTGCCAGTAGTATGAGGGGAGCGGGATATAGCAATCAGCCCCAGCATTTT
CASSMRGAGYSNQPQHF
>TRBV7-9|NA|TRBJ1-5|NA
TGTGCCAGCGGATTCGAGAATAGCAATCAGCCCCAGCATTTT
CASGFENSNQPQHF
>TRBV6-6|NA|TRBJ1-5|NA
TGTGCCAGCACCGGACAGTGGAGCAATCAGCCCCAGCATTTT
CASTGQWSNQPQHF
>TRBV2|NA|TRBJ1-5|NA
TGTGCCAGCAGTGAAGGGCGGGGATATAGCAATCAGCCCCAGCATTTT
CASSEGRGYSNQPQHF